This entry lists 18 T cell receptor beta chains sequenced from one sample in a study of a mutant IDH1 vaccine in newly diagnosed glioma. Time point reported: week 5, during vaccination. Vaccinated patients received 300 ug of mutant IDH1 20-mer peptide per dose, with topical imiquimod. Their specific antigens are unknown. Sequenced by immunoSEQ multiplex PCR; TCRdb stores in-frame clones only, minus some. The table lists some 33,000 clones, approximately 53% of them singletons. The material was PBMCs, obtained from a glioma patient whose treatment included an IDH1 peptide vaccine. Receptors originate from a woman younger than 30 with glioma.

The CDR3 loop is CAWSRGLGVEAFF. CDR3 bases: TGTGCCTGGAGTAGGGGCCTCGGAGTTGAAGCTTTCTTT. The chain couples TRBV30 to TRBJ1-1, with TRBD1 as a possible D gene (5 bases). Germline V CDR1 and CDR2: GTSNPN, SVGIG (reference sequence). This CDR3 comprises 13 residues. The V end was cut by 2 bases, the J end by 7 bases, with 14 bases between.

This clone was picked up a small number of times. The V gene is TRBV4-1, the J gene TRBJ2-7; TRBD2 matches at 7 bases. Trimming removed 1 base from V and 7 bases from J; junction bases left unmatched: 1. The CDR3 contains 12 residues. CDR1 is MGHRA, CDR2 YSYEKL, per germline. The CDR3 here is CASSQGGGEQYF. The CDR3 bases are TGCGCCAGCAGCCAAGGGGGAGGGGAGCAGTACTTC.

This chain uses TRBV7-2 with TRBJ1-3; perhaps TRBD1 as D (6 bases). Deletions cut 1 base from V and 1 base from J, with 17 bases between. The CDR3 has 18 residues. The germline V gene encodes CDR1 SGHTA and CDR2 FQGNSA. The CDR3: CASSLGGAGGQSGNTIYF. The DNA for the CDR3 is TGTGCCAGCAGCTTAGGGGGGGCCGGAGGACAATCTGGAAACACCATATATTTT.

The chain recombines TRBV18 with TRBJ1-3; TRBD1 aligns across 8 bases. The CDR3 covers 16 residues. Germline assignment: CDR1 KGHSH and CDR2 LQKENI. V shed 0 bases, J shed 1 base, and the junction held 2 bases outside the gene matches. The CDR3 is CASSPPQGASGNTIYF. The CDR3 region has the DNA TGTGCCAGCTCACCACCGCAGGGGGCTTCTGGAAACACCATATATTTT. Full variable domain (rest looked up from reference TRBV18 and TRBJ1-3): NAGVMQNPRHLVRRRGQEARLRCSPMKGHSHVYWYRQLPEEGLKFMVYLQKENIIDESGMPKERFSAEFPKEGPSILRIQQVVRGDSAAYFCASSPPQGASGNTIYFGEGSWLTVV.

CDR3 sequence reads: CASSSIPDPNEKLFF. In DNA, the CDR3 is TGCGCCAGCAGCTCTATTCCGGACCCAAATGAAAAACTGTTTTTT. V is TRBV4-1 and J is TRBJ1-4; D uncertain. CDR3 length: 15 residues. Germline assignment: CDR1 MGHRA and CDR2 YSYEKL. V lost 5 bases to trimming and J lost 5 bases, with 15 bases between them.

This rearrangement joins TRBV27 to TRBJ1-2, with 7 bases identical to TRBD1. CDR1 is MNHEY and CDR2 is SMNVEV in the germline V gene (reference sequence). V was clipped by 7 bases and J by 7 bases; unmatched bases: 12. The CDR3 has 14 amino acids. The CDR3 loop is CASNRQGGSGGYTF. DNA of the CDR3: TGTGCCAGCAACCGACAGGGAGGTAGTGGTGGCTACACCTTC.

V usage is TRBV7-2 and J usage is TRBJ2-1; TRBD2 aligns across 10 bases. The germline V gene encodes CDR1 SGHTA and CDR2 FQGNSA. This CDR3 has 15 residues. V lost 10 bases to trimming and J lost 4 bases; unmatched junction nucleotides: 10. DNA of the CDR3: TGTGCCACCGGAACTAGCGGGATGTTTTACAATGAGCAGTTCTTC. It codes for CATGTSGMFYNEQFF.

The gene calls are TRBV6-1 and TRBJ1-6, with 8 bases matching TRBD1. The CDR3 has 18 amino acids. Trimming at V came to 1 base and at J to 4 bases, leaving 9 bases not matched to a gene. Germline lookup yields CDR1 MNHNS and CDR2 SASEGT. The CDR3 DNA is TGTGCCAGCAGTGAAGAGGGATCTCAGGGGGCGTATAATTCACCCCTCCACTTT. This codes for CASSEEGSQGAYNSPLHF.

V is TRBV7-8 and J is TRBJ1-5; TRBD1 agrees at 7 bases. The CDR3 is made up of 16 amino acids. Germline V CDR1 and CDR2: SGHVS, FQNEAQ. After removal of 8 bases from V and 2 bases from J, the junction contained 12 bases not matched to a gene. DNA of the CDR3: TGTGCCAGCGGAAACCAGGGGGGGGCGGGCAATCAGCCCCAGCATTTT. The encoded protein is CASGNQGGAGNQPQHF.

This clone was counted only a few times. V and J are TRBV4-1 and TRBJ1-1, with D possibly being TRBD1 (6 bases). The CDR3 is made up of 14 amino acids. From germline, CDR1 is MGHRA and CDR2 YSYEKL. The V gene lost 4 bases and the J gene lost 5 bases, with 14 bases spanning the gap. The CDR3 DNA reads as TGCGCCAGCAGCCCGGGGGCTGGTGGAACTGAAGCTTTCTTT. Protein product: CASSPGAGGTEAFF.

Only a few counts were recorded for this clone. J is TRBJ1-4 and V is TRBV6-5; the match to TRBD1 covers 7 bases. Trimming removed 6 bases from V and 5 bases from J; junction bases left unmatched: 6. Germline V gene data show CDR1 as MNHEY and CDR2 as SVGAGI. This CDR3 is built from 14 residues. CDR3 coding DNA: TGTGCCAGCAGGTCGGGACAGAAGAATGAAAAACTGTTTTTT. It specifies CASRSGQKNEKLFF.

The CDR3 DNA follows: TGTGCCAGCCAACCACAGGCGGTGGCGGGAGATACGCAGTATTTT. The encoded protein is CASQPQAVAGDTQYF. This sequence joins TRBV2 and TRBJ2-3, with D tentatively TRBD1 or TRBD2 (5 bases each). Trimming took off 8 bases at V and 5 bases at J, with 20 bases between the two ends. This CDR3 is built from 15 residues. Germline CDR1 is SNHLY and CDR2 is FYNNEI.

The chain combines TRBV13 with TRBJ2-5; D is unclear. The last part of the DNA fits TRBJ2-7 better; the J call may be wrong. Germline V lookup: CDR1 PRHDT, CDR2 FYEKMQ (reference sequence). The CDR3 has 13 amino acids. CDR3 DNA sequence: TGTGCCAGCAGCTCCCGCCCCCAATACGAGCAGTACTTC. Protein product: CASSSRPQYEQYF.

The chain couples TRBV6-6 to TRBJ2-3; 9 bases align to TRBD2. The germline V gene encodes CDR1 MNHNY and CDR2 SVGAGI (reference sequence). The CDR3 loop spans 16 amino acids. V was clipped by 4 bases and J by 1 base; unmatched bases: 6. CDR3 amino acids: CASSSTRLAGTDTQYF. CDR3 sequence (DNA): TGTGCCAGCAGTTCAACCCGACTAGCGGGCACAGATACGCAGTATTTT.

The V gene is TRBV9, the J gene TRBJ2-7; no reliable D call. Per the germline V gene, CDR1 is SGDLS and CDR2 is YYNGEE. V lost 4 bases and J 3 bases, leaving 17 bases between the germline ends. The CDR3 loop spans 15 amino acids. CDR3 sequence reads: CASSSDPKPYYEQYF. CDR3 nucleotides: TGTGCCAGCAGCTCTGACCCCAAACCTTACTACGAGCAGTACTTC.

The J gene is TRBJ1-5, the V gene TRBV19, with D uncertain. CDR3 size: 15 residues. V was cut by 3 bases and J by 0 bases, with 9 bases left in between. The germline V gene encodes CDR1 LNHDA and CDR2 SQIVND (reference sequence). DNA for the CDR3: TGTGCCAGTAGTATCTGGACGGATAGCAATCAGCCCCAGCATTTT. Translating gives CASSIWTDSNQPQHF.

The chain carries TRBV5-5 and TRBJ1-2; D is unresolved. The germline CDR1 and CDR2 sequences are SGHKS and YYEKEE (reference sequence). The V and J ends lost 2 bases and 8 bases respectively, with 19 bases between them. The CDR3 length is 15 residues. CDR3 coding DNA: TGTGCCAGCAGCTTAGCCTCTCAGGAGATCGGGGGCTACACCTTC. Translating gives CASSLASQEIGGYTF.

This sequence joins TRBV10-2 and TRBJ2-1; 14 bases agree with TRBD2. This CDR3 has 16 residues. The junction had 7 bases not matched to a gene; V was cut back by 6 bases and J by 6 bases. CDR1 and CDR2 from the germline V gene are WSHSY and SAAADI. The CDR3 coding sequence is TGCGCCAGCAGCGGGACTAGCGGGGGACGGGGCAATGAGCAGTTCTTC. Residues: CASSGTSGGRGNEQFF.